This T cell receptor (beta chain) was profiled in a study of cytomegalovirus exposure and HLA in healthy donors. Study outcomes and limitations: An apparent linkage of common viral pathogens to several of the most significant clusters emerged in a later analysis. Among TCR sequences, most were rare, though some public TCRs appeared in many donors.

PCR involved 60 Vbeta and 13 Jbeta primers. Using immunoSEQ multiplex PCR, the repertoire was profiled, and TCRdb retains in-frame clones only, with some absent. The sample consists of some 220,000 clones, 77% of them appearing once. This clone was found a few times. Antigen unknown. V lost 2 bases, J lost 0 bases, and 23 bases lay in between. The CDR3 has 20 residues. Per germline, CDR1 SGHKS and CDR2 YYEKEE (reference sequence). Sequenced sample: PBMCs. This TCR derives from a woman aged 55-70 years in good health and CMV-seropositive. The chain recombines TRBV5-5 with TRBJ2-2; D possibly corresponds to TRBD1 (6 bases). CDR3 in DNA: TGTGCCAGCAGCTTTGTCACGTGGGGGCAGCTATCCACGAACACCGGGGAGCTGTTTTTT. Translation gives CASSFVTWGQLSTNTGELFF.